This T cell receptor beta chain emerged from a study of blood T cells in healthy people across ages. Sample donors were healthy Caucasian individuals that came from Russia, aged 6 to 90. Isolating PBMCs gave at least 6 million of these cells per sample. Points from the study as a whole: Underestimates were what the diversity estimates from one million T cells were considered to be.

On this clonotype itself: Its cognate antigen is unknown.

For the second PCR, which ran for about 6 to 11 cycles, a sample-barcoded 5' primer and a J-beta primer mix were used. Each cDNA molecule carried a tag from a template-switch adaptor that contained 12 random nucleotides. TCRdb used MiXCR to reprocess the 5' RACE reads, holding one entry per CDR3 protein. The sample gives 1 million or so distinct CDR3 sequences, 40% to 55% of which show up once; under 20% is in the top ten. V gave up 5 bases and J gave up 0 bases, with 10 bases separating them. The CDR3 totals 14 residues. Per germline, CDR1 SEHNR and CDR2 FQNEAQ (reference sequence). Sequenced input: blood. The chain has TRBV7-9 and TRBJ1-1, with no clear D. The source is an older woman in good health. The CDR3 DNA follows: TGTGCCAGCAGCACGGGCGGTATGAACACTGAAGCTTTCTTT. This sequence encodes CASSTGGMNTEAFF.